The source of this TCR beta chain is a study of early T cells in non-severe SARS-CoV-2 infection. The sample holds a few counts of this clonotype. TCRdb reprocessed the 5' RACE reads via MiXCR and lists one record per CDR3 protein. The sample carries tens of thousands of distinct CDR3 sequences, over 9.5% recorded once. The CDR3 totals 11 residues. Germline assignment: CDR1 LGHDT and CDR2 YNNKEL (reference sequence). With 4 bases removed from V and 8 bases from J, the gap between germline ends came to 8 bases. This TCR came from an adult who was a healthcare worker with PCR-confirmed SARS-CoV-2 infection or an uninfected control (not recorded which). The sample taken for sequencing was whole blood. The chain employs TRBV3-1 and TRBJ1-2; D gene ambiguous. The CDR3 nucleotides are TGTGCCAGCAGCCGAGAGGGCGGCTACACCTTC. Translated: CASSREGGYTF.